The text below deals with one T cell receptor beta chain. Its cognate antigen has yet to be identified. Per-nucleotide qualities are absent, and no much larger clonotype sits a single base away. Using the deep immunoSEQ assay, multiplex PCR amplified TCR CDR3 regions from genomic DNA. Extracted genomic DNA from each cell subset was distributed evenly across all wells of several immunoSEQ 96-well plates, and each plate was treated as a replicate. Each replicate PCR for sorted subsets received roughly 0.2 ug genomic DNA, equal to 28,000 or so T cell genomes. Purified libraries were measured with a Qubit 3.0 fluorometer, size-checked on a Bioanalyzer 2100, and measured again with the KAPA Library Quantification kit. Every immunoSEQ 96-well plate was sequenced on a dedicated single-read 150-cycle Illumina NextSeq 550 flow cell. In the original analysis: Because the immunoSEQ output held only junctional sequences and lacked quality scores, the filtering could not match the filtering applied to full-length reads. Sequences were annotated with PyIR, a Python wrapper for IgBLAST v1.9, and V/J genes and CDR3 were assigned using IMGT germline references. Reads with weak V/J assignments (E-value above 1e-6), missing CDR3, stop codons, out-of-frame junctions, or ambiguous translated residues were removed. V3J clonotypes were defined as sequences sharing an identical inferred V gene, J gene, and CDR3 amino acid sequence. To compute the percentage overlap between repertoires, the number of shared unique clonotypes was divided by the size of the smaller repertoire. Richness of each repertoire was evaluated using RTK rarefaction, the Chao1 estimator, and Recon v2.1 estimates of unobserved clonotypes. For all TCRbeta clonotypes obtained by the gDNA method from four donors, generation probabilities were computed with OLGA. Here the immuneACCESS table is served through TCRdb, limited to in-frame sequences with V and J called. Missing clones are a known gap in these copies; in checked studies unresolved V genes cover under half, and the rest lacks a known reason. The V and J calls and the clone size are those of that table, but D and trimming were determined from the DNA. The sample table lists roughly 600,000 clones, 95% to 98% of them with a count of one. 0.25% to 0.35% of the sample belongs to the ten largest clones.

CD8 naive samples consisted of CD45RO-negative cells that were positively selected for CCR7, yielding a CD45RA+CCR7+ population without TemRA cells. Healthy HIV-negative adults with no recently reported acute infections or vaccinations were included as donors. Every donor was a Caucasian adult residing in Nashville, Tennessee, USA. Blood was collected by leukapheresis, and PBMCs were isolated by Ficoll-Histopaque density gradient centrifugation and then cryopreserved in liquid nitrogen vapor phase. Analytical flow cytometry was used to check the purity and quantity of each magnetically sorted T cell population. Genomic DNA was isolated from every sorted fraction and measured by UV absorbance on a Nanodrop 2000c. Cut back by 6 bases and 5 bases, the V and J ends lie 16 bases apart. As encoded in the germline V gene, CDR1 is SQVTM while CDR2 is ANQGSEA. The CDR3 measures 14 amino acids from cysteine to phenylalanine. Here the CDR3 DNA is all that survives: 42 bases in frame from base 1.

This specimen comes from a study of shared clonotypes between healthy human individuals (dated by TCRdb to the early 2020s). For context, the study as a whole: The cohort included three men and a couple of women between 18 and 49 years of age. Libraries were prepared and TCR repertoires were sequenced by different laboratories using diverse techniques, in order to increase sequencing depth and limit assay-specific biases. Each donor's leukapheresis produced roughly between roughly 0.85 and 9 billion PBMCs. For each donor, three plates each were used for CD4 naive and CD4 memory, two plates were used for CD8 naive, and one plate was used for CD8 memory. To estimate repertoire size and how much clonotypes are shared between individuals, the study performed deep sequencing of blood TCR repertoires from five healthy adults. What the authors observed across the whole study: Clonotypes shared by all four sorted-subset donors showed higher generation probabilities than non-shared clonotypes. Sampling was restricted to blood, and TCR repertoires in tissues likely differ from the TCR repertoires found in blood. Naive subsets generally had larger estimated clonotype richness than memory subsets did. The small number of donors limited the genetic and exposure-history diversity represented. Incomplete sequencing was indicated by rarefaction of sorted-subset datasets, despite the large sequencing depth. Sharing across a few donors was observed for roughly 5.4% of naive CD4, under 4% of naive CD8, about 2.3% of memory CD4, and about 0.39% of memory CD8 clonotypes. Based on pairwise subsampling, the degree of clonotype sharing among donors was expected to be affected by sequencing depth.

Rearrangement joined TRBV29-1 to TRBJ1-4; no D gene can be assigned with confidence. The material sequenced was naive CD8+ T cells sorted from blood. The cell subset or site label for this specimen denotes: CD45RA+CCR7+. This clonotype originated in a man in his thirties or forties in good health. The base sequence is TGCAGCGTCGCCCCTGGGCCTACGAATGAAAAACTGTTTTTT. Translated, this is CSVAPGPTNEKLFF.